This TCR beta chain was identified during a study of human T cells and chemical hapten exposure. Time point meaning: healthy volunteer bleed at 2 weeks. Total RNA was extracted from unfractionated whole blood. Germline V gives CDR1 SNHLY, CDR2 FYNNEI. V lost 0 bases and J 2 bases, leaving 14 bases between the germline ends. This CDR3 comprises 16 residues. This clonotype turned up a few times. TCRdb re-derived calls from the RACE reads in MiXCR, one entry per CDR3 protein. Of some 93,000 distinct CDR3 sequences listed, about 8.7% were seen once; the top ten hold 2.9%. The rearrangement joins TRBV2 to TRBJ2-7; possibly TRBD1 for D (5 bases). The clonotype comes from a female donor in good health. Some clones in this sample may be carry-over from other donors' samples. The sample was whole blood. CDR3 coding DNA: TGTGCCAGCAGTGAAGCGCTTGCAGGGCTAACCTACGAGCAGTACTTC. This codes for CASSEALAGLTYEQYF.